The text below deals with one T cell receptor (beta chain). Its specificity is unknown. Produced via immunoSEQ multiplex PCR; TCRdb's table is partial and in-frame only. The repertoire holds about 6,300 clones, around 70% seen once, with less than 2% in the top ten. The sample originates from a study of STAT5B mutations in CD4+ large granular lymphocyte leukemia. Study-wide points: The CD4+ versus CD8+ T-LGLL clonality difference may reflect limited sample size.

Sequenced input: PBMCs. The clonotype was recovered from a woman aged 70 to 79 with CD4+ T-cell large granular lymphocyte leukemia.

The CDR3 DNA reads as TGTGCCGGTGCGACAGGGAGGAACTACGAGCAGTACTTC. It yields the protein CAGATGRNYEQYF. The rearrangement joins TRBV2 to TRBJ2-7; a weak D match, TRBD1 (7 bases). The CDR3 is 13 amino acids. The germline CDR1 and CDR2 sequences are SNHLY and FYNNEI. V lost 11 bases and J 3 bases, leaving 17 bases between the germline ends. Combining the CDR3 with reference TRBV2 and TRBJ2-7 gives the whole variable domain EPEVTQTPSHQVTQMGQEVILRCVPISNHLYFYWYRQILGQKVEFLVSFYNNEISEKSEIFDDQFSVERPDGSNFTLKIRSTKLEDSAMYFCAGATGRNYEQYFGPGTRLTVT.